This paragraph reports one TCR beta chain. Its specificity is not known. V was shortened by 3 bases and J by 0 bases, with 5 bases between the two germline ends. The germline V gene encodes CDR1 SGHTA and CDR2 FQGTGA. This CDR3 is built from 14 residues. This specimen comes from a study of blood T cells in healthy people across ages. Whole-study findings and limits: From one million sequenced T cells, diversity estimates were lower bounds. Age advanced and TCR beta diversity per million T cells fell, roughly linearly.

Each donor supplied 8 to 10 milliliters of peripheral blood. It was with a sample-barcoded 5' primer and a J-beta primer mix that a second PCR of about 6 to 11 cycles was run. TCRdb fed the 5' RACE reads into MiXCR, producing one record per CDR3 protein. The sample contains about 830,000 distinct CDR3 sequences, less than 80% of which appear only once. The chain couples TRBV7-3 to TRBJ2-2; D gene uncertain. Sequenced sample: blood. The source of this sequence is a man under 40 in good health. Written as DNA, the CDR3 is TGTGCCAGCAGCTTCGGTCCGAACACCGGGGAGCTGTTTTTT. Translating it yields CASSFGPNTGELFF.